The sequence of this T cell receptor (beta chain) was determined in a study of monozygotic twins with inflammatory bowel disease. Following a re-call of the 5' RACE reads, TCRdb has one entry per CDR3 protein and lacks DNA. Its clone listing holds 420,000 or so distinct CDR3 sequences. Germline CDR1 is ENHRY and CDR2 is SYGVKD. The CDR3 sequence is 13 residues long. The chain has TRBV10-3 and TRBJ2-3. The receptor's source is a human donor with ulcerative colitis or Crohn's disease, or a healthy co-twin of an affected twin (not recorded which). Sequenced: blood. The CDR3 protein is CAIKGSSTDTEYF.